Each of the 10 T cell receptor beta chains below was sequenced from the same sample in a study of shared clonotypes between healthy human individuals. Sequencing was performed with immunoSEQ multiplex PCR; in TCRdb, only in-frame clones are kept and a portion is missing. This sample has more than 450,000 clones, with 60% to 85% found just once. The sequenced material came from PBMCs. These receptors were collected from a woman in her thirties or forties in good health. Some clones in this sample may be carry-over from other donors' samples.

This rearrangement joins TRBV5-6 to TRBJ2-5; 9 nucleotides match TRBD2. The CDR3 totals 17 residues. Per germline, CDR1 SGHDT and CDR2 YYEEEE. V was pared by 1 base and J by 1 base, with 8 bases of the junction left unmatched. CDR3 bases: TGTGCCAGCAGCTTGCAATTTACTAGCGGGCCCCAAGAGACCCAGTACTTC. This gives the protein CASSLQFTSGPQETQYF. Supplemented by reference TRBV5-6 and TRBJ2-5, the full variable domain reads DAGVTQSPTHLIKTRGQQVTLRCSPKSGHDTVSWYQQALGQGPQFIFQYYEEEERQRGNFPDRFSGHQFPNYSSELNVNALLLGDSALYLCASSLQFTSGPQETQYFGPGTRLLVL.

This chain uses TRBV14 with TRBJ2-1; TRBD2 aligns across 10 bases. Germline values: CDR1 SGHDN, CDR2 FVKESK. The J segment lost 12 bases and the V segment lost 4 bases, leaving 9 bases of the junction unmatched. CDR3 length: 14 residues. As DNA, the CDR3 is TGTGCCAGCAGCCCGATAGCGGGAGGAATGGCGCAGTTCTTC. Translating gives CASSPIAGGMAQFF.

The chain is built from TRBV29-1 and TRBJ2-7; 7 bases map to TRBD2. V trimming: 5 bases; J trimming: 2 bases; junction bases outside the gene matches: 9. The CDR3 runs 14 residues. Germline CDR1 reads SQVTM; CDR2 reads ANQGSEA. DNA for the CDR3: TGCAGCGTTTTGGTTAGCGGGTGGGCCTACGAGCAGTACTTC. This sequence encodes CSVLVSGWAYEQYF.

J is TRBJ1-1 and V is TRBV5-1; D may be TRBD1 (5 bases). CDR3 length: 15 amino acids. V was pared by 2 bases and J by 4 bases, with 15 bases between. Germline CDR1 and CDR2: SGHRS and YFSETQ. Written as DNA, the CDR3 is TGCGCCAGCAGCTTTGGAAACCTGAGGGGCACTGAAGCTTTCTTT. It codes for CASSFGNLRGTEAFF. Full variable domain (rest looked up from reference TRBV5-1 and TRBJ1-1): KAGVTQTPRYLIKTRGQQVTLSCSPISGHRSVSWYQQTPGQGLQFLFEYFSETQRNKGNFPGRFSGRQFSNSRSEMNVSTLELGDSALYLCASSFGNLRGTEAFFGQGTRLTVV.

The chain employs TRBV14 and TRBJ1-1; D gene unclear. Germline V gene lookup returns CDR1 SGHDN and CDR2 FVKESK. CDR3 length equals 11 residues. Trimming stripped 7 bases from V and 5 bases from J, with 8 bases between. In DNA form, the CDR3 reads TGTGCCAGCACCCCTGGGACTGAAGCTTTCTTT. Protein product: CASTPGTEAFF.

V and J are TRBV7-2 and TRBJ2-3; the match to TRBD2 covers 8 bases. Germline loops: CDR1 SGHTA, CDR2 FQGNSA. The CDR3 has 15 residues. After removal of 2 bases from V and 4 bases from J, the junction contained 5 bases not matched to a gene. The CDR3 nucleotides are TGTGCCAGCAGCTTAAGCGGGAGAGGGGCAGATACGCAGTATTTT. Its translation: CASSLSGRGADTQYF.

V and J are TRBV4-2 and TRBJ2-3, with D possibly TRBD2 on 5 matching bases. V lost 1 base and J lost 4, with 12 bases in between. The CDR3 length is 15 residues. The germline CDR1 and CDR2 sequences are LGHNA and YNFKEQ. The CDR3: CASSQGLSGADTQYF. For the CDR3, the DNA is TGTGCCAGCAGCCAAGGTTTGAGCGGTGCAGATACGCAGTATTTT.

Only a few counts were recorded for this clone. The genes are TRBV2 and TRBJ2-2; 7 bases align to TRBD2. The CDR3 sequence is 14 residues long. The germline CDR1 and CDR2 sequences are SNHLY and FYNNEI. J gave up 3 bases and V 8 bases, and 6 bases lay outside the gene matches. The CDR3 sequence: CASGGEVDTGELFF. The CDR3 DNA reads TGTGCCAGCGGGGGGGAGGTCGACACCGGGGAGCTGTTTTTT.

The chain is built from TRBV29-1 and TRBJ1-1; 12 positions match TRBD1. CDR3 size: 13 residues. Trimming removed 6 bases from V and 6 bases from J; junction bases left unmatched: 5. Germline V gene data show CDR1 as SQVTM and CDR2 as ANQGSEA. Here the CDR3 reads CSVGTGGNSEAFF. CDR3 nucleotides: TGCAGCGTCGGGACAGGGGGCAATTCTGAAGCTTTCTTT.

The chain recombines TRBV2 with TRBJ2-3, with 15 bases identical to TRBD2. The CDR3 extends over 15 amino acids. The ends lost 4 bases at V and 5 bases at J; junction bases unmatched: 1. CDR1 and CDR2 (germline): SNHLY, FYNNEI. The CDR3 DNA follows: TGTGCCAGCAGTGGGGGACTAGCGGGAGGAGATACGCAGTATTTT. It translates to CASSGGLAGGDTQYF.